These T cell receptor beta chains were read from a single sample in a study of T cell responses to AZD1222 COVID-19 vaccine. Repertoires were generated with immunoSEQ multiplex PCR, while TCRdb's copy carries only in-frame clones and drops some. The sample yields fewer than 150,000 clones, roughly 86% seen once. The sequencing here drew on peripheral blood, taken 28 days after the second AZD1222 dose. The receptors were gathered from an adult who received the AZD1222 COVID-19 vaccine. CDR3s leave out the opening cysteine and the closing phenylalanine or tryptophan. The order of the fields is J gene, V gene, clone size, CDR3 protein. The size field is filled for only some rows; it gives once, few, many or a size class.

TRBJ2-1 TRBV5-6 - ASSFGLAGASSYNEQF
TRBJ2-1 TRBV3-1/TRBV3-2 - ASSQGRVYNEQF
TRBJ1-3 TRBV5-1 once ASSLGTFSYRAGNTIY
TRBJ2-1 TRBV19 - ASSAGKGMRNEQF
TRBJ2-1 TRBV27 - ASSTFWTFYNEQF
TRBJ1-2 TRBV29-1 once SVPTSPLNYGYT
TRBJ2-7 TRBV28 - ASRQNSREQY
TRBJ1-2 TRBV6-5 - ASSYLDGTYGYT
TRBJ2-5 TRBV4-1 - ASSLTLGQGIRETQY
TRBJ2-5 TRBV27 - ASSPRAGGLETQY
TRBJ2-7 TRBV7-2 - ASSLRGSEQY
TRBJ1-1 TRBV14 - ASSPVEGEAF
TRBJ2-3 TRBV11-3 - ASSLMGGGAEDTQY
TRBJ1-5 TRBV19 - ASSTTWGNQPQH
TRBJ1-1 TRBV7-2 - ASRVAQNTEAF
TRBJ2-5 TRBV3-1/TRBV3-2 - ASSHPGLATQETQY
TRBJ1-5 TRBV5-6 - ASSLGMGQGRNQPQH
TRBJ2-7 TRBV19 - ASSQGALYEQY
TRBJ2-7 TRBV7-9 - ASSPGQGYDEQY
TRBJ2-2 TRBV28 - ASSIAGGPKTGELF
TRBJ1-3 TRBV7-2 few ASRQTGGNSGNTIY
TRBJ2-1 TRBV2 few ASISGTNYNEQF
TRBJ2-7 TRBV25-1 - ASTLAGSYEQY
TRBJ1-5 TRBV6-5 - ASSYSRFNQPQH
TRBJ2-7 TRBV6-5 - ASRGSGTGVYEQY
TRBJ2-1 TRBV18 - ASSPGTSGGNEQF
TRBJ2-7 TRBV5-1 - ASSLAPTGQNYEQY
TRBJ2-5 TRBV7-8 - ASSLGAGLSLATQY
TRBJ2-7 TRBV19 - ASSFAGTGDYEQY
TRBJ2-7 TRBV19 - ASSVRRGRLDEQY
TRBJ1-6 TRBV5-8 - ASSARDRVNSPLH
TRBJ1-6 TRBV5-4 - ASSLGQGADNSPLH
TRBJ1-2 TRBV2 - AYKYARDGGYT
TRBJ1-1 TRBV12-5 few ASGKLHGLNTEAF
TRBJ2-2 TRBV11-1 - ASSPRDKVTGELF
TRBJ2-1 TRBV27 - ASRNVVVSNEQF
TRBJ2-7 TRBV18 - ASSPGTPHYEQY
TRBJ2-3 TRBV5-1 - ASSWGSGTSTDTQY
TRBJ1-5 TRBV18 - ASSPGTVSNQPQH
TRBJ1-2 TRBV4-3 - ASSQAGTTVYGYT
TRBJ2-3 TRBV5-6 - ASSLVSAGDTQY
TRBJ1-5 TRBV19 - ASSFSGTDSNQPQH
TRBJ1-2 TRBV5-1 - ASKITGANYGYT
TRBJ2-4 TRBV5-1 - ASSADRVGNIQY